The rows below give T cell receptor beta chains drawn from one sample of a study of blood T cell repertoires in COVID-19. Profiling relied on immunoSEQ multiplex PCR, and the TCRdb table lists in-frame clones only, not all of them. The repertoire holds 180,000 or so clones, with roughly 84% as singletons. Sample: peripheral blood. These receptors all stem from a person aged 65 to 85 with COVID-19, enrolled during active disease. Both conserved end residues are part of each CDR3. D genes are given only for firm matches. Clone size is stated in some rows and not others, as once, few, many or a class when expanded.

CDR3nt: TGCGCCAGCAGCTCGGACAGCTACGAGCAGTACTTC; CDR3aa: CASSSDSYEQYF; abundance: few; j_gene: TRBJ2-7; v_gene: TRBV5-1; d_gene: NA
CDR3nt: TGTGCCAGCAGCTTAGTTCGGGGGGGCCGGAATGAGCAGTTCTTC; CDR3aa: CASSLVRGGRNEQFF; abundance: few; j_gene: TRBJ2-1; v_gene: TRBV7-2; d_gene: TRBD2
CDR3nt: TGTGCCAGTAGTCCGCGGGGGATGAGGAGCTCCTACAATGAGCAGTTCTTC; CDR3aa: CASSPRGMRSSYNEQFF; abundance: NA; j_gene: TRBJ2-1; v_gene: TRBV19; d_gene: TRBD2
CDR3nt: TGTGCCAGTAGTATGCCAGGGAGGTCGCCGAGCTTCTTT; CDR3aa: CASSMPGRSPSFF; abundance: NA; j_gene: TRBJ1-1; v_gene: TRBV19; d_gene: NA
CDR3nt: TGTGCCTGGAGACACCTTCGGGACAGGGGTTACCATGAGCAGTTCTTC; CDR3aa: CAWRHLRDRGYHEQFF; abundance: NA; j_gene: TRBJ2-1; v_gene: TRBV30; d_gene: TRBD1
CDR3nt: TGTGCCAGCAGCTCATCACGGGACAGGACCATCAACTATGGCTACACCTTC; CDR3aa: CASSSSRDRTINYGYTF; abundance: NA; j_gene: TRBJ1-2; v_gene: TRBV7-2; d_gene: TRBD1
CDR3nt: TGTGCCAGCAGCTTCTCCGGACAGGGGGCGGCTTATGGCTACACCTTC; CDR3aa: CASSFSGQGAAYGYTF; abundance: NA; j_gene: TRBJ1-2; v_gene: TRBV5-4; d_gene: TRBD1
CDR3nt: TGTGCCAGCTCCCGGACTAACCAAGAGACCCAGTACTTC; CDR3aa: CASSRTNQETQYF; abundance: NA; j_gene: TRBJ2-5; v_gene: TRBV12-3/TRBV12-4; d_gene: NA
CDR3nt: TGTGCCTGGAGTGTAAGTATGGCGGACCTGACTTTC; CDR3aa: CAWSVSMADLTF; abundance: NA; j_gene: TRBJ2-6; v_gene: TRBV30; d_gene: NA
CDR3nt: TGTGCCAGCAGTTACCCCTTGGCACTAGCGGGAGTTGAAAATGAGCAGTTCTTC; CDR3aa: CASSYPLALAGVENEQFF; abundance: once; j_gene: TRBJ2-1; v_gene: TRBV6-2/TRBV6-3; d_gene: TRBD2
CDR3nt: TGCAGTGCTAGTCTCGCAGGGGCACCCAATTCACCCCTCCACTTT; CDR3aa: CSASLAGAPNSPLHF; abundance: NA; j_gene: TRBJ1-6; v_gene: TRBV20-1; d_gene: NA
CDR3nt: TGTGCCAGCTCACCAACCCCCGAACTAAATGAAAAACTGTTTTTT; CDR3aa: CASSPTPELNEKLFF; abundance: NA; j_gene: TRBJ1-4; v_gene: TRBV18; d_gene: NA
CDR3nt: TGCAGTGCTAGTTCCCCCCGCGATGATCAGCCCCAGCATTTT; CDR3aa: CSASSPRDDQPQHF; abundance: NA; j_gene: TRBJ1-5; v_gene: TRBV20-1; d_gene: NA
CDR3nt: TGCGCCAGCAGCTTTACTAGCGGGAGGGGCACAGATACGCAGTATTTT; CDR3aa: CASSFTSGRGTDTQYF; abundance: NA; j_gene: TRBJ2-3; v_gene: TRBV5-1; d_gene: TRBD2
CDR3nt: TGTGCCACACCGAACGGTGGCTACACCTTC; CDR3aa: CATPNGGYTF; abundance: NA; j_gene: TRBJ1-2; v_gene: TRBV19; d_gene: NA
CDR3nt: TGTGCCAGCAGCGTGAGGGTGACTAGCGGGGGGAACACCGGGGAGCTGTTTTTT; CDR3aa: CASSVRVTSGGNTGELFF; abundance: NA; j_gene: TRBJ2-2; v_gene: TRBV9; d_gene: TRBD2
CDR3nt: TGCAGCGGGGGAGGTAGCCCTGAGCAGTTCTTC; CDR3aa: CSGGGSPEQFF; abundance: NA; j_gene: TRBJ2-1; v_gene: TRBV29-1; d_gene: NA
CDR3nt: TGCAGCGTTGCGGGGGATAGCAATCAGCCCCAGCATTTT; CDR3aa: CSVAGDSNQPQHF; abundance: NA; j_gene: TRBJ1-5; v_gene: TRBV29-1; d_gene: NA
CDR3nt: TGTGCCAGCAGTTCGGACGGGACTAATTATGGCTACACCTTC; CDR3aa: CASSSDGTNYGYTF; abundance: NA; j_gene: TRBJ1-2; v_gene: TRBV28; d_gene: NA
CDR3nt: TGCGCCAGCAGCCGAAGACAGGGGGTGTTGAACACTGAAGCTTTCTTT; CDR3aa: CASSRRQGVLNTEAFF; abundance: NA; j_gene: TRBJ1-1; v_gene: TRBV5-1; d_gene: TRBD1
CDR3nt: TGTGCCAGCAGCTTGGGGCAGGGGACCACTGAAGCTTTCTTT; CDR3aa: CASSLGQGTTEAFF; abundance: NA; j_gene: TRBJ1-1; v_gene: TRBV5-4; d_gene: NA
CDR3nt: TGTGCCAGCAGCCGGGGGACAGGGGGTACCGGGGAGCTGTTTTTT; CDR3aa: CASSRGTGGTGELFF; abundance: NA; j_gene: TRBJ2-2; v_gene: TRBV3-1/TRBV3-2; d_gene: TRBD1
CDR3nt: TGTGCCAGCAGCCAGACCGGGGGGGGCCTCAATGAGCAGTTCTTC; CDR3aa: CASSQTGGGLNEQFF; abundance: NA; j_gene: TRBJ2-1; v_gene: TRBV3-1/TRBV3-2; d_gene: TRBD2
CDR3nt: TGTGCCAGCTCAACGGGACAGACAGGGGCTTTCTTT; CDR3aa: CASSTGQTGAFF; abundance: NA; j_gene: TRBJ1-1; v_gene: TRBV18; d_gene: TRBD1
CDR3nt: TGTGCCAGCAGTCCCGCTAGCGGGACGACCTACGAGCAGTACTTC; CDR3aa: CASSPASGTTYEQYF; abundance: few; j_gene: TRBJ2-7; v_gene: TRBV6-6; d_gene: TRBD2
CDR3nt: TGTGCCAGCAGTCCAGCCGGGACAGGGGGATCGTCAGCTTTCTTT; CDR3aa: CASSPAGTGGSSAFF; abundance: few; j_gene: TRBJ1-1; v_gene: TRBV28; d_gene: TRBD1
CDR3nt: TGTGCCTCTCTAGCGGGAGTAGGGGAGCAGTACTTC; CDR3aa: CASLAGVGEQYF; abundance: NA; j_gene: TRBJ2-7; v_gene: TRBV30; d_gene: TRBD2
CDR3nt: TGCGCCAGCAGCTTGGCGGACAGGGGGCAGGGCGAGCAGTACTTC; CDR3aa: CASSLADRGQGEQYF; abundance: NA; j_gene: TRBJ2-7; v_gene: TRBV5-1; d_gene: TRBD1
CDR3nt: TGTGCCAGTAGCCTGCTAGAGGGTATCTATGGCTACACCTTC; CDR3aa: CASSLLEGIYGYTF; abundance: NA; j_gene: TRBJ1-2; v_gene: TRBV19; d_gene: NA
CDR3nt: TGTGCCAGTAAAAGCTCTGTCAGGGCCTTTCCCCAGCATTTT; CDR3aa: CASKSSVRAFPQHF; abundance: NA; j_gene: TRBJ1-5; v_gene: TRBV19; d_gene: NA
CDR3nt: TGTGCCAGCAGCCAATTTGGGGGCCGTGGCTACACCTTC; CDR3aa: CASSQFGGRGYTF; abundance: many; j_gene: TRBJ1-2; v_gene: TRBV16; d_gene: NA
CDR3nt: TGTGCCAGCGACCAGGGGGTTCCCAATTCACCCCTCCACTTT; CDR3aa: CASDQGVPNSPLHF; abundance: few; j_gene: TRBJ1-6; v_gene: TRBV7-9; d_gene: TRBD1
CDR3nt: TGTGCCAGCAGTTCGGGTTTCGGGCAGCCCCAGCATTTT; CDR3aa: CASSSGFGQPQHF; abundance: once; j_gene: TRBJ1-5; v_gene: TRBV6-1; d_gene: NA
CDR3nt: TGTGCCAGCAGGGGATCAGGGGGATGGAATTCACCCCTCCACTTT; CDR3aa: CASRGSGGWNSPLHF; abundance: NA; j_gene: TRBJ1-6; v_gene: TRBV28; d_gene: TRBD1
CDR3nt: TGTGCCACTATGAGAGTCGTTACCGCAGATACGCAGTATTTT; CDR3aa: CATMRVVTADTQYF; abundance: NA; j_gene: TRBJ2-3; v_gene: TRBV6-5; d_gene: NA
CDR3nt: TGTGCTAGTGCCTCATACCCCCGGGACTCCCAGTTCTTC; CDR3aa: CASASYPRDSQFF; abundance: NA; j_gene: TRBJ2-1; v_gene: TRBV12-5; d_gene: NA
CDR3nt: TGTGCCAGCAGCCAAGACCAAGGGCTTCGGGACAGGGTGGTGGGAGGGACCCAGTACTTC; CDR3aa: CASSQDQGLRDRVVGGTQYF; abundance: NA; j_gene: TRBJ2-5; v_gene: TRBV14; d_gene: TRBD1
CDR3nt: TGTGCCAGCCTAAATGAGAACACTGAAGCTTTCTTT; CDR3aa: CASLNENTEAFF; abundance: few; j_gene: TRBJ1-1; v_gene: TRBV18; d_gene: NA
CDR3nt: TGTGCCAGCAGCCACCGGACAGGGCGTAACACCGGGGAGCTGTTTTTT; CDR3aa: CASSHRTGRNTGELFF; abundance: NA; j_gene: TRBJ2-2; v_gene: TRBV7-9; d_gene: TRBD1
CDR3nt: TGTGCCAGCAGTCCCGACAGTGCCGGGGAGCTGTTTTTT; CDR3aa: CASSPDSAGELFF; abundance: NA; j_gene: TRBJ2-2; v_gene: TRBV5-4; d_gene: NA
CDR3nt: TGTGCCAGCAGTGAATCCTATACAGGGAACACTGAAGCTTTCTTT; CDR3aa: CASSESYTGNTEAFF; abundance: NA; j_gene: TRBJ1-1; v_gene: TRBV6-1; d_gene: NA
CDR3nt: TGTGCCAGCAGTTACGACAGATTCTACGAGCAGTACTTC; CDR3aa: CASSYDRFYEQYF; abundance: NA; j_gene: TRBJ2-7; v_gene: TRBV6-5; d_gene: NA
CDR3nt: TGTGCCAGCAGTAGCTATGGTGGTACCATATATTTT; CDR3aa: CASSSYGGTIYF; abundance: once; j_gene: TRBJ1-3; v_gene: TRBV27; d_gene: NA